What follows are 31 T cell receptor beta chains derived from one specimen sequenced in a study of vaccination effects on CD4 cells after COVID-19. Profiling relied on immunoSEQ multiplex PCR, and the TCRdb table lists in-frame clones only, not all of them. The sample holds fewer than 75,000 clones, around 77% seen once. Having been cultured for around ten days, the cells underwent CD4+ T cell isolation. These receptors lack a known antigen. The material was CD4+ T cells from PBMCs cultured without peptide, obtained before COVID-19 vaccination. The source of these receptors is a human donor who received a COVID-19 vaccine.

The V call is TRBV24-1, the J call TRBJ2-5, with TRBD1 as a possible D gene (6 bases). The CDR3 has 14 residues. Per the germline V gene, CDR1 is KGHDR and CDR2 is SFDVKD. The V end lost 4 bases, the J end lost 2 bases, and 10 bases lay between the germline ends. CDR3 bases: TGTGCCACCAGTGACCGGACAGTACAAGAGACCCAGTACTTC. Translation gives CATSDRTVQETQYF.

The chain has TRBV9 and TRBJ2-1; D gene ambiguous. This CDR3 has 13 amino acids. Germline lookup yields CDR1 SGDLS and CDR2 YYNGEE. The V end lost 4 bases, the J end lost 9 bases, and 14 bases lay between the germline ends. The CDR3 DNA reads as TGTGCCAGCAGCCCCTCGCTAGTGGGTGAGCAGTTCTTC. Protein: CASSPSLVGEQFF.

This chain joins TRBV6-5 and TRBJ2-5, with 9 nucleotides matching TRBD1. CDR3 length: 13 amino acids. V lost 10 bases and J lost 4; bases outside the gene matches: 7. Germline V gives CDR1 MNHEY, CDR2 SVGAGI. CDR3 in amino acids: CATLATGGETQYF. In DNA, the CDR3 is TGTGCCACTTTGGCGACAGGGGGAGAGACCCAGTACTTC.

This chain uses TRBV6-1 with TRBJ1-5; D not resolved. The ends were cut back, 2 bases at V and 0 bases at J, with 14 bases in the middle. The germline CDR1 and CDR2 sequences are MNHNS and SASEGT. The CDR3 extends over 17 amino acids. CDR3 sequence: CASSEQPAQNSNQPQHF. CDR3 in DNA: TGTGCCAGCAGTGAACAGCCGGCACAAAATAGCAATCAGCCCCAGCATTTT.

The chain uses TRBV2 and TRBJ2-4; 7 bases match TRBD1. CDR1 is SNHLY, CDR2 FYNNEI, per germline. This CDR3 has 13 amino acids. Unmatched junction bases numbered 9, after V lost 2 bases and J lost 14 bases. The chain's CDR3 is CASSEFGRQGEYF. CDR3 DNA sequence: TGTGCCAGCAGTGAATTTGGTCGACAGGGCGAGTACTTC.

The chain carries TRBV2 and TRBJ1-2, with TRBD1 identical over 8 bases. Germline V CDR1 and CDR2: SNHLY, FYNNEI. V gave up 4 bases and J gave up 5 bases; unmatched junction bases: 3. The CDR3 is 13 amino acids. The CDR3 sequence: CASSGTGSYGYTF. DNA for the CDR3: TGTGCCAGCAGTGGGACAGGGTCGTATGGCTACACCTTC.

This rearrangement joins TRBV7-3 to TRBJ2-5; D is ambiguous. The CDR3 has 14 residues. The V end was cut by 5 bases, the J end by 1 base, with 11 bases between. The V gene's germline CDR1 is SGHTA and CDR2 FQGTGA. The CDR3 bases are TGTGCCAGCAGCCCCGTTGGTACCCAAGAGACCCAGTACTTC. Translating it yields CASSPVGTQETQYF.

The chain joins TRBV6-1 to TRBJ1-1, with 7 bases matching TRBD1. The V segment lost 2 bases and the J segment 3 bases; nucleotides outside the gene matches: 3. The CDR3 has 14 residues. In germline, CDR1 is MNHNS, CDR2 SASEGT. In DNA, the CDR3 is TGTGCCAGCAGTGAAAGACAGGGCTACACTGAAGCTTTCTTT. Its translation is CASSERQGYTEAFF.

This clone was found a few times. The chain has TRBV19 and TRBJ2-5; 10 bases match TRBD2. The CDR3 runs to 15 residues. J lost 1 base, V lost 6 bases, and 5 bases had no gene match. Germline CDR1 is LNHDA and CDR2 is SQIVND (reference sequence). CDR3 in DNA: TGTGCCAGTAGACAACTAGCGGGGTCCCAAGAGACCCAGTACTTC. Its translation: CASRQLAGSQETQYF.

V gene TRBV28 combines with J gene TRBJ2-3; the D is unclear. The CDR3 is 11 amino acids. V lost 5 bases and J 5 bases, leaving 5 bases between the germline ends. Looked up from germline, CDR1 is MDHEN and CDR2 is SYDVKM. The CDR3 coding sequence is TGTGCCAGCAGTCTGTTAGATACGCAGTATTTT. This translates into CASSLLDTQYF. Based on the CDR3 plus reference TRBV28 and TRBJ2-3, the full variable domain is DVKVTQSSRYLVKRTGEKVFLECVQDMDHENMFWYRQDPGLGLRLIYFSYDVKMKEKGDIPEGYSVSREKKERFSLILESASTNQTSMYLCASSLLDTQYFGPGTRLTVL.

The chain joins TRBV6-5 to TRBJ1-5; TRBD1 matches at 7 bases. Per germline, CDR1 MNHEY and CDR2 SVGAGI. V shed 0 bases and J 3 bases; nucleotides not matched to a gene: 2. The CDR3 runs to 15 residues. Written as DNA, the CDR3 is TGTGCCAGCAGTTACTCCACAGGGGTCAATCAGCCCCAGCATTTT. Residues: CASSYSTGVNQPQHF.

The chain carries TRBV10-3 and TRBJ1-2, with a tentative D call TRBD1 (5 bases). The CDR3 length is 14 residues. Trimming stripped 6 bases from V and 2 bases from J, with 13 bases between. The germline V gene encodes CDR1 ENHRY and CDR2 SYGVKD. The CDR3 DNA follows: TGTGCCATCAGCGGGGACGGACGCAACTATGGCTACACCTTC. Translation gives CAISGDGRNYGYTF.

The chain has TRBV6-2 or TRBV6-3 and TRBJ1-2; 8 bases fit TRBD1. Trimming cost V 4 bases and J 4 bases; bases outside gene matches: 2. The CDR3 is 13 residues long. Germline CDR1 is MNHEY and CDR2 is SVGEGT. CDR3 residues: CASSSGQVYGYTF. CDR3 bases: TGTGCCAGCAGTTCGGGACAGGTCTATGGCTACACCTTC.

The rearrangement uses TRBV7-3 and TRBJ2-3; D may correspond to TRBD1 or TRBD2 (5 bases each). This CDR3 contains 13 residues. V was trimmed by 5 bases and J by 5 bases, leaving 11 bases between them. The germline CDR1 and CDR2 sequences are SGHTA and FQGTGA. As DNA, the CDR3 is TGTGCCAGCAGCCTCCCGGGGCTAGATACGCAGTATTTT. Amino acids: CASSLPGLDTQYF.

The rearrangement uses TRBV19 and TRBJ1-1, with D possibly TRBD1 on 6 matching bases. This CDR3 is 15 amino acids long. V was pared by 1 base and J by 1 base, with 10 bases between. Germline V gene lookup returns CDR1 LNHDA and CDR2 SQIVND (reference sequence). For the CDR3, the DNA is TGTGCCAGTAGTATAGGAGGGGGAGGGAACACTGAAGCTTTCTTT. Translation: CASSIGGGGNTEAFF.

The chain is built from TRBV19 and TRBJ2-2; TRBD2 aligns across 12 bases. The J segment lost 0 bases and the V segment lost 5 bases, leaving 4 bases of the junction unmatched. Germline V gene data show CDR1 as LNHDA and CDR2 as SQIVND (reference sequence). The CDR3 totals 17 residues. The CDR3 spells CASSGGLAGTNTGELFF. CDR3 in DNA: TGTGCCAGTAGTGGAGGACTAGCGGGGACGAACACCGGGGAGCTGTTTTTT.

This rearrangement joins TRBV9 to TRBJ1-4; perhaps TRBD1 as D (5 bases). Trimming cost V 4 bases and J 4 bases, with 14 bases left between them. Per the germline V gene, CDR1 is SGDLS and CDR2 is YYNGEE. This CDR3 has 15 amino acids. CDR3 residues: CASSPGVGSNEKLFF. In DNA, the CDR3 is TGTGCCAGCAGCCCGGGGGTGGGGAGTAATGAAAAACTGTTTTTT. Filled out from reference TRBV9 and TRBJ1-4, the complete variable domain reads DSGVTQTPKHLITATGQRVTLRCSPRSGDLSVYWYQQSLDQGLQFLIQYYNGEERAKGNILERFSAQQFPDLHSELNLSSLELGDSALYFCASSPGVGSNEKLFFGSGTQLSVL.

This clone was seen more than once but under ten times. The gene calls are TRBV6-5 and TRBJ2-2; D is perhaps TRBD1 or TRBD2 (5 bases each). Germline CDR1 MNHEY, CDR2 SVGAGI. V was trimmed by 6 bases and J by 1 base, leaving 12 bases between them. The CDR3 has 15 amino acids. CDR3 sequence (DNA): TGTGCCAGCAGCGAGGGGACGGTGAACACCGGGGAGCTGTTTTTT. Its protein product is CASSEGTVNTGELFF.

The chain recombines TRBV6-6 with TRBJ2-3; TRBD2 is a possible D gene (5 bases). The CDR3 is 14 amino acids. V was shortened by 6 bases and J by 0 bases, with 10 bases between the two germline ends. Looked up from germline, CDR1 is MNHNY and CDR2 is SVGAGI (reference sequence). DNA of the CDR3: TGTGCCAGCAGAGTGAGCGGCAGCACAGATACGCAGTATTTT. Translated: CASRVSGSTDTQYF.

V and J are TRBV4-3 and TRBJ1-6; D is possibly TRBD1 (5 bases). With 0 bases removed from V and 5 bases from J, the gap between germline ends came to 11 bases. Germline V CDR1 and CDR2: LGHNA, YSLEER. This CDR3 is built from 16 residues. CDR3 bases: TGCGCCAGCAGCCAAGAGGCCGGGGCGGATAATTCACCCCTCCACTTT. This encodes CASSQEAGADNSPLHF.

The V call is TRBV24-1, the J call TRBJ1-3, with a weak D call TRBD1 (5 bases). Germline V gives CDR1 KGHDR, CDR2 SFDVKD. The CDR3 sequence is 17 residues long. Trimming shortened V by 5 bases and J by 0 bases, and 16 bases separated the two germline ends. CDR3 sequence: CATSAKPGTVSGNTIYF. In nucleotides, the CDR3 is TGTGCCACCAGTGCGAAACCTGGGACCGTCTCTGGAAACACCATATATTTT.

V is TRBV18 and J is TRBJ1-1; D is perhaps TRBD1 (6 bases). V was cut by 2 bases and J by 3 bases, with 13 bases left in between. Germline V gives CDR1 KGHSH, CDR2 LQKENI. This CDR3 contains 15 residues. The CDR3 nucleotides are TGTGCCAGCTCACCAACACGGGGGGCTGACACTGAAGCTTTCTTT. Translation gives CASSPTRGADTEAFF.

V and J are TRBV6-6 and TRBJ2-7; tentatively, D is TRBD1 or TRBD2 (5 bases each). This CDR3 comprises 13 residues. Between the trimmed V and J ends, which lost 6 bases and 3 bases, there was a span of 12 bases. CDR1 MNHNY and CDR2 SVGAGI come from the germline V gene (reference sequence). For the CDR3, the DNA is TGTGCCAGCAGACGGGACCGCAACTACGAGCAGTACGTC. Amino acid sequence: CASRRDRNYEQYV.

CDR3 nucleotide sequence: TGTGCCAGCAGCTTGGCCTCTTTGGGAAGGTCGGACGCTGAAGCTTTCTTT. Protein: CASSLASLGRSDAEAFF. The V gene is TRBV5-5, the J gene TRBJ1-1; no clear D. This CDR3 is 17 amino acids long. Trimming shortened V by 0 bases and J by 6 bases, and 21 bases separated the two germline ends. The germline CDR1 and CDR2 sequences are SGHKS and YYEKEE (reference sequence).

The V and J genes are TRBV5-1 and TRBJ1-2, with D possibly matching TRBD1 (5 bases). V was clipped by 0 bases and J by 5 bases, with 17 bases between them. CDR3 length equals 16 residues. Germline V gene lookup returns CDR1 SGHRS and CDR2 YFSETQ. The CDR3 is CASSLGGSDSGYGYTF. The CDR3 region has the DNA TGCGCCAGCAGCTTGGGGGGCAGCGACTCCGGTTATGGCTACACCTTC.

This chain links TRBV10-2 with TRBJ2-3; 16 nucleotides agree with TRBD2. V dropped 4 bases and J dropped 3; count of bases not matched to a gene: 10. CDR1 is WSHSY and CDR2 is SAAADI in the germline V gene. This CDR3 region has 19 residues. Here the CDR3 reads CASSGGLAGGPVLTDTQYF. The CDR3 region has the DNA TGCGCCAGCAGTGGGGGACTAGCGGGGGGGCCGGTTTTGACAGATACGCAGTATTTT.

This clone was seen more than once but under ten times. The chain has TRBV7-6 and TRBJ2-3; D ambiguous. The CDR3 covers 11 residues. CDR1 and CDR2 from the germline V gene are SGHVS and FNYEAQ. V lost 3 bases and J 6 bases, leaving 4 bases between the germline ends. In DNA, the CDR3 is TGTGCCAGCAGCTTTTTGGATACGCAGTATTTT. Translation: CASSFLDTQYF.

The gene calls are TRBV4-3 and TRBJ1-4; D is possibly TRBD1 (5 bases). The CDR3 runs to 15 residues. CDR1 and CDR2 from the germline V gene are LGHNA and YSLEER. Trimming removed 0 bases at V and 5 bases at J, with 10 bases between. CDR3 residues: CASSQEAGGNEKLFF. The CDR3, as DNA: TGCGCCAGCAGCCAAGAGGCCGGGGGGAATGAAAAACTGTTTTTT.

J is TRBJ1-6 and V is TRBV3-1 (or the pseudogene TRBV3-2); D is uncertain. CDR1 and CDR2 (germline): LGHDT, YNNKEL (reference sequence). V was trimmed by 4 bases and J by 8 bases, leaving 9 bases between them. CDR3 length: 13 residues. The CDR3: CASSPTDDSPLHF. CDR3 nucleotides: TGTGCCAGCAGCCCTACGGACGATTCACCCCTCCACTTT.

The V call is TRBV5-1, the J call TRBJ2-1, with 9 bases aligning to TRBD1. With 4 bases clipped from V and 0 bases from J, the junction kept 8 bases outside the gene matches. The CDR3 loop spans 17 amino acids. Germline-derived CDR1 and CDR2 are SGHRS and YFSETQ. CDR3 bases: TGCGCCAGCAGCCCTACAGGGGGCGCAAGCTCCTACAATGAGCAGTTCTTC. This gives the protein CASSPTGGASSYNEQFF. Full variable domain (remainder filled in from reference TRBV5-1 and TRBJ2-1): KAGVTQTPRYLIKTRGQQVTLSCSPISGHRSVSWYQQTPGQGLQFLFEYFSETQRNKGNFPGRFSGRQFSNSRSEMNVSTLELGDSALYLCASSPTGGASSYNEQFFGPGTRLTVL.

The chain recombines TRBV7-2 with TRBJ1-1, with D uncertain. Germline V gene lookup returns CDR1 SGHTA and CDR2 FQGNSA. Trimming took 5 bases from V and 8 from J, leaving 12 bases between them. The CDR3 extends over 12 amino acids. The CDR3 region is CASSLSPSEAFF. DNA of the CDR3: TGTGCCAGCAGCCTATCCCCCAGCGAAGCTTTCTTT. Using reference TRBV7-2 and TRBJ1-1 for the parts outside the CDR3, the full variable domain is GAGVSQSPSNKVTEKGKDVELRCDPISGHTALYWYRQSLGQGLEFLIYFQGNSAPDKSGLPSDRFSAERTGGSVSTLTIQRTQQEDSAVYLCASSLSPSEAFFGQGTRLTVV.